The present T cell receptor beta chain was sequenced within a study of blood T cell repertoires in COVID-19. Across the study: Both acute and convalescent COVID-19 samples were obtained from the United States, Italy and Spain. T cells, B-cell-depleted T cells, or PBMCs provided the cDNA or gDNA that served as material.

About this clone itself: A junction end diverges from the germline sequence, so it may reflect a read error.

This CDR3 is 16 amino acids long. CDR1 SSHAT and CDR2 FNYEAQ come from the germline V gene (reference sequence). Per the study methods: Using reference gene primer amplification, nucleated cell counts were estimated. Only in-frame clones appear in the TCRdb table, and some are missing; sequencing was by immunoSEQ multiplex PCR. D and trimming come from the DNA, and the V and J calls and clone size come from that table. This sample has about 100,000 clones, with 91% found just once. The TCR originated in a human donor with active COVID-19. The donor label of this sample is uncertain. Material: peripheral blood. This chain joins TRBV7-7 and TRBJ2-5; 12 bases map to TRBD2. This CDR3 is CASSLATSGGMETQYF. CDR3 nucleotides: TGTGCTAGCAGCTTAGCTACTAGCGGGGGGATGGAGACCCAGTACTTC.